This TCR beta chain derives from a study of blood T cell repertoires in COVID-19. Generated by immunoSEQ multiplex PCR, the TCRdb table keeps only in-frame clones and is missing some. Among around 310,000 clones listed, approximately 90% were seen once. Trimming cost V 4 bases and J 2 bases, with 11 bases left between them. The germline CDR1 and CDR2 sequences are LNHDA and SQIVND (reference sequence). The CDR3 is 14 amino acids. This clonotype was sampled from a woman in her forties or fifties with active or convalescent COVID-19. The sample taken for sequencing was peripheral blood. The chain has TRBV19 and TRBJ1-2; D is perhaps TRBD1 (6 bases). The CDR3 DNA is TGTGCCAGTAGTAGGGGGACAAAGAACTATGGCTACACCTTC. Translation gives CASSRGTKNYGYTF.